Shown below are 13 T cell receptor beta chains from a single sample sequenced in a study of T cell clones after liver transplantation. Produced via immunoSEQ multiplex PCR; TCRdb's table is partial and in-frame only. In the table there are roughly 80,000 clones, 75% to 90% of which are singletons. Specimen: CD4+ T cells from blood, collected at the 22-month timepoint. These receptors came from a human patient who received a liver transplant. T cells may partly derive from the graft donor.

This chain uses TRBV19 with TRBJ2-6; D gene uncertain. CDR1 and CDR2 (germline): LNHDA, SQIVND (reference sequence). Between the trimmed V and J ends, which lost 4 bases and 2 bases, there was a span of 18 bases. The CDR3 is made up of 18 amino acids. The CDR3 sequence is CASSTIRGSEAGANVLTF. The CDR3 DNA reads TGTGCCAGTAGTACTATACGTGGGTCAGAAGCTGGGGCCAACGTCCTGACTTTC.

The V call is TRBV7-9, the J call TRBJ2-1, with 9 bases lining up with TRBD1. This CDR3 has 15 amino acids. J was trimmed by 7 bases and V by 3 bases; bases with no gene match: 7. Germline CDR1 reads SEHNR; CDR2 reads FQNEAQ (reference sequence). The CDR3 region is CASSFTGGRLNEQFF. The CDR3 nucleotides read TGTGCCAGCAGCTTTACAGGGGGCAGGTTAAATGAGCAGTTCTTC.

The DNA of the CDR3 is TGTGCCAGCAGCGCAACAGGGGGCTTTGGCTACACCTTC. It codes for CASSATGGFGYTF. This sequence joins TRBV7-2 and TRBJ1-2; 9 nucleotides agree with TRBD1. With V trimmed by 5 bases and J by 7 bases, 5 bases remained unmatched. Germline CDR1 SGHTA, CDR2 FQGNSA. The CDR3 is 13 amino acids. The whole variable domain, filled in from reference TRBV7-2 and TRBJ1-2, reads GAGVSQSPSNKVTEKGKDVELRCDPISGHTALYWYRQSLGQGLEFLIYFQGNSAPDKSGLPSDRFSAERTGGSVSTLTIQRTQQEDSAVYLCASSATGGFGYTFGSGTRLTVV.

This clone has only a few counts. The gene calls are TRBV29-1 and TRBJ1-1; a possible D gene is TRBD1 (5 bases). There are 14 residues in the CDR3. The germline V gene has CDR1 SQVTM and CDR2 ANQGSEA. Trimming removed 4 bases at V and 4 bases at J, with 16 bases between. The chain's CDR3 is CSVGSGTPVTEAFF. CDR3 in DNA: TGCAGCGTTGGATCCGGGACCCCGGTCACTGAAGCTTTCTTT.

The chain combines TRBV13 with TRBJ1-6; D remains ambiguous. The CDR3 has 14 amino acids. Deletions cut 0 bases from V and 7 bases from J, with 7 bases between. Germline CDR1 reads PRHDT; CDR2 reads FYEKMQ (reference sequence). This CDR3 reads CASSLGDLNSPLHF. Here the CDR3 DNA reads TGTGCCAGCAGCTTAGGAGACTTAAATTCACCCCTCCACTTT.

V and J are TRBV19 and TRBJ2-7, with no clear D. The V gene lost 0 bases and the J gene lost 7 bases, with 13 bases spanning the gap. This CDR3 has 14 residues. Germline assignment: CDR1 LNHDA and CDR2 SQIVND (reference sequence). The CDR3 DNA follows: TGTGCCAGTAGTATAGATCGAGGCAGGCCGGAGCAGTACTTC. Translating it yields CASSIDRGRPEQYF. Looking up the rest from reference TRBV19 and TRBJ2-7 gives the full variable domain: DGGITQSPKYLFRKEGQNVTLSCEQNLNHDAMYWYRQDPGQGLRLIYYSQIVNDFQKGDIAEGYSVSREKKESFPLTVTSAQKNPTAFYLCASSIDRGRPEQYFGPGTRLTVT.

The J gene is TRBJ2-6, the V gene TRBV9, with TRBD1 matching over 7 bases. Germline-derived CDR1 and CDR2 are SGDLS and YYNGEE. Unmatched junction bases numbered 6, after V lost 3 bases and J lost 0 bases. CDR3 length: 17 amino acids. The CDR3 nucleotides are TGTGCCAGCAGCGGAGACAGGGTTACCTCTGGGGCCAACGTCCTGACTTTC. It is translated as CASSGDRVTSGANVLTF.

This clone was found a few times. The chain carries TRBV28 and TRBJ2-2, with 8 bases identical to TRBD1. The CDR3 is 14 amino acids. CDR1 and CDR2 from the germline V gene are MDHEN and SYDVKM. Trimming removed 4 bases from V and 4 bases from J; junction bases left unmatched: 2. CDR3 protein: CASSSGGTTGELFF. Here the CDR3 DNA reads TGTGCCAGCAGTTCAGGGGGCACCACCGGGGAGCTGTTTTTT.

This chain's CDR3 is CASSHGTDSSDNEQFF. The CDR3 DNA is TGCGCCAGCAGCCACGGGACAGACAGTAGTGACAATGAGCAGTTCTTC. This chain connects TRBV4-1 to TRBJ2-1, with 7 bases aligning to TRBD1. Trimming at V came to 3 bases and at J to 5 bases, leaving 10 bases not matched to a gene. From germline, CDR1 is MGHRA and CDR2 YSYEKL. This CDR3 has 16 amino acids.

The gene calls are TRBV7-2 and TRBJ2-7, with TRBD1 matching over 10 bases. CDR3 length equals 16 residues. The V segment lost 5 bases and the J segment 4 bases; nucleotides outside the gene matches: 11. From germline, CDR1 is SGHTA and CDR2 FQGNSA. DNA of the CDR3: TGTGCCAGCAGCCCCATGACAGGGGGCCTTGGTTACGAGCAGTACTTC. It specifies CASSPMTGGLGYEQYF. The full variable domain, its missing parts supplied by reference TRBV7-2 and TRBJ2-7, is GAGVSQSPSNKVTEKGKDVELRCDPISGHTALYWYRQSLGQGLEFLIYFQGNSAPDKSGLPSDRFSAERTGGSVSTLTIQRTQQEDSAVYLCASSPMTGGLGYEQYFGPGTRLTVT.

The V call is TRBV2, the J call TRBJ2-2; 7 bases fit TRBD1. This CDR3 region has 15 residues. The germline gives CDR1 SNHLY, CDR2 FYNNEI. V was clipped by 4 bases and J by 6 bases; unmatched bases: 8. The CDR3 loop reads CASSVNRGVPGELFF. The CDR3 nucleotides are TGTGCCAGCAGTGTAAACAGGGGAGTCCCCGGGGAGCTGTTTTTT.

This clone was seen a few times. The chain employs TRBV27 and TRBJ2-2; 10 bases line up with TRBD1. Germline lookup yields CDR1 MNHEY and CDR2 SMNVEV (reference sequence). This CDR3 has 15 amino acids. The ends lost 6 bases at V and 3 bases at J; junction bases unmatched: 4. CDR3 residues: CASRSDRGDTGELFF. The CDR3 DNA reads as TGTGCCAGCAGATCGGACAGGGGGGACACCGGGGAGCTGTTTTTT.

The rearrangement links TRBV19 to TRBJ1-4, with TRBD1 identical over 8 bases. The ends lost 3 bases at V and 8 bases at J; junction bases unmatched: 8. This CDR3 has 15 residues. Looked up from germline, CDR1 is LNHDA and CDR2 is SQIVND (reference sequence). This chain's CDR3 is CASSIWTGIGEKLFF. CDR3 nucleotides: TGTGCCAGTAGTATTTGGACAGGGATTGGAGAAAAACTGTTTTTT.